The source of this T cell receptor (beta chain) is a study of blood T cell repertoires in COVID-19 (dated by TCRdb to the early 2020s). Concerning the study at large: Samples from collaborators originated in the United States, Italy and Spain and spanned both the acute and convalescent phases of COVID-19. Samples were obtained from the ongoing ImmuneRACE study (first 160 participants) and from over 1,000 subjects provided by 6 global collaborators. Nearly every sample came with metadata listing a de-identified subject ID, COVID-19 status, age in years and sex. Where HLA class I and class II types were available, the types were taken from metadata supplied by the sample provider, not from assay-based typing. The repertoires were released in a freely available public database intended as a resource for research on the immune response to SARS-CoV-2. The dataset comprised deeply sampled blood TCRbeta repertoires from subjects exposed to, actively infected with, or recovered from COVID-19. The prospective study material was composed of cDNA or gDNA derived from T cells, B-cell-depleted T cells, or PBMCs. General study outcomes and caveats: The quantity of clinical and demographic metadata differed by source and by participant and was supplied without curation.

In the prospective study, participants were roughly 18 to 100 years old, resided in about two dozen geographic areas of the United States, and were enrolled through a virtual design. In the prospective study, participants were assigned to cohorts based on the clinical history participants reported in a screening survey and a study questionnaire. A participant counted as exposed if, within 2 weeks of entering the study, that participant had been in contact with someone who had a PCR-confirmed or clinician-diagnosed COVID-19 case. Mobile phlebotomists in the prospective study collected whole blood, serum and a nasopharyngeal or oropharyngeal swab from every participant. Additional blood draws and questionnaires over an approximately 2-month period could optionally be provided by prospective study participants. Blood samples from the prospective study were shipped frozen or at room temperature prior to DNA extraction.

Remarks on this clone: The antigen this receptor binds is unknown. No per-base quality is available; no much larger clone lies one base away.

The immunoSEQ Assay, a bias-controlled multiplex PCR, was used to amplify TCRbeta CDR3 regions from genomic DNA. From the authors' description of their analysis: Nucleated cell counts per sample were estimated from amplification of reference gene primers within the assay. Sequence reads were collapsed and filtered to measure the absolute abundance of every unique TCRbeta CDR3 rearrangement. Productive Simpson clonality was computed per sample as the square root of Simpson's diversity index over productive rearrangements. Drawn from immuneACCESS, this table holds only the in-frame rearrangements with V and J called that TCRdb kept. Clones are partly lost; checked studies trace under half to an unresolved V gene and leave the rest unexplained. V and J calls and clone size are those listed in that table; D and trimming were worked out from the DNA. Across this sample there are 220,000 or so clones, with around 89% seen only once. Over 0.75% of the sample comes from the top ten.

V loses 2 bases at its end and J loses 0 bases; junction bases beyond the gene matches: 5. CDR1 and CDR2 are drawn from the germline V gene: ENHRY, SYGVKD. Reading from cysteine to phenylalanine, the CDR3 counts 17 amino acids. The retained sequence is limited to the CDR3, 51 bases, with the frame set at the first base. The sequence derives from a man aged 50-60 years who had been exposed to COVID-19. Material: PBMCs or T cells enriched from blood (not recorded which). Rearrangement joined TRBV10-3 to TRBJ2-2, with 8 bases in between that match TRBD2. CDR3 protein: CAISEGSGTPNTGELFF. The DNA sequence is TGTGCCATCAGTGAGGGTAGCGGGACCCCGAACACCGGGGAGCTGTTTTTT.